The 30 T cell receptor beta chains given below trace back to one sample, sequenced in a study of blood T cell repertoires in COVID-19. Assay used: immunoSEQ multiplex PCR; TCRdb lists only in-frame clones, some missing. The sample has around 240,000 clones, more than 65% seen once. Specimen: peripheral blood. The receptors come from a middle-aged woman who had recovered from COVID-19.

This chain uses TRBV7-2 with TRBJ2-5, with 10 nucleotides matching TRBD2. The CDR3 sequence is 15 residues long. Unmatched junction bases numbered 9, after V lost 4 bases and J lost 7 bases. Germline V lookup: CDR1 SGHTA, CDR2 FQGNSA. For the CDR3, the DNA is TGTGCCAGCAGCTATGGAGCGGGGGGGCAGGCGACCCAGTACTTC. Translation: CASSYGAGGQATQYF.

This sequence joins TRBV7-2 and TRBJ2-3; 13 bases align to TRBD2. From germline, CDR1 is SGHTA and CDR2 FQGNSA. V was clipped by 5 bases and J by 8 bases; unmatched bases: 16. The CDR3 covers 18 residues. The CDR3 loop is CASSPTSGGALSTGTQYF. The CDR3 nucleotides are TGTGCCAGCAGCCCCACTAGCGGGGGGGCTCTCTCCACGGGTACGCAGTATTTT. Full variable domain (rest looked up from reference TRBV7-2 and TRBJ2-3): GAGVSQSPSNKVTEKGKDVELRCDPISGHTALYWYRQSLGQGLEFLIYFQGNSAPDKSGLPSDRFSAERTGGSVSTLTIQRTQQEDSAVYLCASSPTSGGALSTGTQYFGPGTRLTVL.

The chain carries TRBV4-2 and TRBJ2-1, with 7 bases identical to TRBD1. The CDR3 totals 16 residues. From germline, CDR1 is LGHNA and CDR2 YNFKEQ. V gave up 1 base and J gave up 4 bases; unmatched junction bases: 7. The CDR3 bases are TGTGCCAGCAGCCAAGGTAACAGGGGACCTTACAATGAGCAGTTCTTC. Translated: CASSQGNRGPYNEQFF.

The gene calls are TRBV6-5 and TRBJ1-4; possibly TRBD1 for D (6 bases). With 2 bases removed from V and 6 bases from J, the gap between germline ends came to 16 bases. The CDR3 extends over 16 amino acids. The germline V gene has CDR1 MNHEY and CDR2 SVGAGI. CDR3 coding DNA: TGTGCCAGCAGTTACGAACACAGGGCCGGTGATGAAAAACTGTTTTTT. Its protein is CASSYEHRAGDEKLFF.

This clone was observed a handful of times. DNA of the CDR3: TGTGCCAGCACCCAGGTTTCCGATTTT. Amino acid sequence: CASTQVSDF. This rearrangement joins TRBV21-1 to TRBJ1-5; TRBD1 is the table's D call and was not checked against the DNA. TRBV21-1 counts as a pseudogene. This CDR3 region has 9 residues.

This clone was seen once. This chain connects TRBV6-5 to TRBJ1-4; D gene uncertain. The germline V gene has CDR1 MNHEY and CDR2 SVGAGI. V lost 6 bases to trimming and J lost 0 bases, with 8 bases between them. This CDR3 has 14 residues. The CDR3 DNA reads as TGTGCCAGCAGGGAGGTCGCAACTAATGAAAAACTGTTTTTT. Encoded protein: CASREVATNEKLFF.

The chain uses TRBV21-1 and TRBJ1-4; the D call in the table, TRBD1, was not verified against the DNA. TRBV21-1 is marked as a pseudogene. The CDR3 is 16 residues long. In nucleotides, the CDR3 is TGTGCCAGCAGCAAAAGGGGACAGCCTTTTAATGAAAAACTGTTTTTT. It codes for CASSKRGQPFNEKLFF.

In the case of this clone: The sample contains more than one DNA sequence encoding this CDR3. The chain combines TRBV27 with TRBJ1-1; possibly TRBD1 for D (5 bases). The CDR3 consists of 14 residues. The V gene's germline CDR1 is MNHEY and CDR2 SMNVEV (reference sequence). V lost 2 bases and J lost 0, with 7 bases in between. In DNA, the CDR3 is TGTGCCAGCAGTTTACAGGGTATGAACACTGAAGCTTTCTTT. Encoded protein: CASSLQGMNTEAFF.

The V gene is TRBV5-1, the J gene TRBJ1-3; 8 nucleotides match TRBD1. The V gene's germline CDR1 is SGHRS and CDR2 YFSETQ. The CDR3 spans 16 residues. V lost 0 bases, J lost 2 bases, and 4 bases stayed unmatched. The CDR3 sequence is CASSLGQGAAGNTIYF. The CDR3 region has the DNA TGCGCCAGCAGCTTGGGGCAGGGGGCGGCTGGAAACACCATATATTTT.

The V and J genes are TRBV18 and TRBJ2-7; 8 nucleotides align to TRBD1. V shed 5 bases and J 4 bases; nucleotides not matched to a gene: 4. The CDR3 length is 13 residues. From germline, CDR1 is KGHSH and CDR2 LQKENI. The chain's CDR3 is CASSGQGSYEQYF. The CDR3 nucleotides are TGTGCCAGCTCAGGACAGGGCTCGTACGAGCAGTACTTC.

The CDR3 DNA follows: TGCGCCAGCAGCCACGGGGCCAAAGGGGGCAACTATGGCTACACCTTC. This sequence encodes CASSHGAKGGNYGYTF. The V gene is TRBV4-3, the J gene TRBJ1-2, with 7 bases aligning to TRBD1. The CDR3 loop spans 16 amino acids. The ends lost 3 bases at V and 2 bases at J; junction bases unmatched: 9. Germline-derived CDR1 and CDR2 are LGHNA and YSLEER.

The chain combines TRBV11-2 with TRBJ1-1; the match to TRBD1 covers 7 bases. V gave up 1 base and J gave up 3 bases; unmatched junction bases: 2. The CDR3 extends over 14 amino acids. Germline V gene data show CDR1 as SGHAT and CDR2 as FQNNGV. CDR3 DNA sequence: TGTGCCAGCAGCTTAGGGCAGGGGGACACTGAAGCTTTCTTT. This gives the protein CASSLGQGDTEAFF.

This rearrangement joins TRBV7-2 to TRBJ2-1; TRBD1 might be the D (6 bases). This CDR3 comprises 15 residues. Germline V gene lookup returns CDR1 SGHTA and CDR2 FQGNSA. The V gene lost 3 bases and the J gene lost 2 bases, with 11 bases spanning the gap. Here the CDR3 DNA reads TGTGCCAGCAGCTTGGTGGCAGGGGCCTACAATGAGCAGTTCTTC. Residues: CASSLVAGAYNEQFF.

The chain links TRBV7-2 to TRBJ1-6; D remains ambiguous. Germline-derived CDR1 and CDR2 are SGHTA and FQGNSA. V lost 5 bases, J lost 10 bases, and 18 bases lay in between. This CDR3 is built from 15 residues. The CDR3 DNA is TGTGCCAGCAGCATAAGACAAGGCTTCGAGTCACCCCTCCACTTT. It yields the protein CASSIRQGFESPLHF. The whole variable domain, remainder taken from reference TRBV7-2 and TRBJ1-6, is GAGVSQSPSNKVTEKGKDVELRCDPISGHTALYWYRQSLGQGLEFLIYFQGNSAPDKSGLPSDRFSAERTGGSVSTLTIQRTQQEDSAVYLCASSIRQGFESPLHFGNGTRLTVT.

This rearrangement joins TRBV13 to TRBJ1-1; TRBD1 matches 8 bases. Looked up from germline, CDR1 is PRHDT and CDR2 is FYEKMQ (reference sequence). The V and J ends lost 4 bases and 5 bases, in that order; junction bases with no gene match: 6. The CDR3 contains 14 residues. DNA of the CDR3: TGTGCCAGCAGCTCCTGGACAGGGTGGACTGAAGCTTTCTTT. Its translation: CASSSWTGWTEAFF.

This chain uses TRBV28 with TRBJ1-2; 7 bases agree with TRBD1. The CDR3 consists of 16 residues. Germline V CDR1 and CDR2: MDHEN, SYDVKM. V gave up 3 bases and J gave up 4 bases; unmatched junction bases: 11. CDR3 DNA: TGTGCCAGCAGTTTCCGGGGGACAGACGGGGTCTATGGCTACACCTTC. It translates to CASSFRGTDGVYGYTF.

The chain carries TRBV7-2 and TRBJ1-4; no reliable D call. Trimming shortened V by 4 bases and J by 0 bases, and 9 bases separated the two germline ends. The CDR3 length is 15 residues. CDR1 is SGHTA, CDR2 FQGNSA, per germline. CDR3 in DNA: TGTGCCAGCAGCTCAAACCGAGCAACTAATGAAAAACTGTTTTTT. Its translation: CASSSNRATNEKLFF.

The gene calls are TRBV6-5 and TRBJ2-7; 7 bases are a match to TRBD1. This CDR3 is 15 amino acids long. The ends lost 8 bases at V and 3 bases at J; junction bases unmatched: 13. The germline CDR1 and CDR2 sequences are MNHEY and SVGAGI. The CDR3: CASLTRAGGFYEQYF. The CDR3 DNA reads TGTGCCAGCCTTACGAGGGCAGGGGGATTCTACGAGCAGTACTTC.

This chain's CDR3 is CASSQSRDRDPEAFF. CDR3 nucleotides: TGCGCCAGCAGTCAATCCCGGGACAGGGACCCTGAAGCTTTCTTT. The chain is built from TRBV23-1 and TRBJ1-1; 9 bases align to TRBD1. TRBV23-1 is recorded as an ORF, its role being uncertain. The V and J ends lost 0 bases and 6 bases, in that order; junction bases with no gene match: 5. CDR3 length: 15 residues.

The chain couples TRBV7-3 to TRBJ2-1; a weak D match, TRBD1 (6 bases). Trimming removed 2 bases at V and 4 bases at J, with 15 bases between. CDR3 length: 16 amino acids. Germline V gives CDR1 SGHTA, CDR2 FQGTGA. CDR3 residues: CASSLAPGVGYNEQFF. Written as DNA, the CDR3 is TGTGCCAGCAGCTTAGCCCCAGGGGTCGGGTACAATGAGCAGTTCTTC.

This clone has a single count. The chain couples TRBV3-1 (or the pseudogene TRBV3-2) to TRBJ2-1; 11 bases are a match to TRBD2. V was clipped by 4 bases and J by 8 bases; unmatched bases: 4. Germline loops: CDR1 LGHDT, CDR2 YNNKEL (reference sequence). The CDR3 runs 14 residues. The CDR3 sequence is CASSLAGGLDEQFF. The DNA of the CDR3 is TGTGCCAGCAGCCTAGCGGGGGGGCTAGATGAGCAGTTCTTC.

The genes are TRBV4-3 and TRBJ2-1, with TRBD1 matching over 7 bases. The V gene's germline CDR1 is LGHNA and CDR2 YSLEER. CDR3 length: 18 amino acids. After removal of 1 base from V and 0 bases from J, the junction contained 9 bases not matched to a gene. DNA for the CDR3: TGCGCCAGCAGCCAAGTGGGGACAGTTCGGAGCTCCTACAATGAGCAGTTCTTC. Amino acid sequence: CASSQVGTVRSSYNEQFF.

V usage is TRBV15 and J usage is TRBJ2-5, with 10 positions matching TRBD2. The CDR3 runs 17 residues. The germline gives CDR1 LNHNV, CDR2 YYDKDF (reference sequence). With 1 base clipped from V and 5 bases from J, the junction kept 10 bases outside the gene matches. Here the CDR3 reads CATSRGSSGGAPETQYF. The CDR3 DNA is TGTGCCACCAGCAGAGGTTCGAGCGGGGGGGCCCCGGAGACCCAGTACTTC. The full variable domain, completed using reference TRBV15 and TRBJ2-5, is DAMVIQNPRYQVTQFGKPVTLSCSQTLNHNVMYWYQQKSSQAPKLLFHYYDKDFNNEADTPDNFQSRRPNTSFCFLDIRSPGLGDTAMYLCATSRGSSGGAPETQYFGPGTRLLVL.

V gene TRBV11-2 combines with J gene TRBJ1-5; the D gene is possibly TRBD1 (6 bases). This CDR3 contains 13 residues. Per germline, CDR1 SGHAT and CDR2 FQNNGV. Trimming cost V 0 bases and J 7 bases, with 7 bases left between them. CDR3 nucleotide sequence: TGTGCCAGCAGCTTAGAGCAGGGGCAGCCCCAGCATTTT. Translated, it gives CASSLEQGQPQHF.

The chain carries TRBV7-2 and TRBJ1-1, with D maybe TRBD1 (6 bases). The CDR3 has 15 amino acids. Germline values: CDR1 SGHTA, CDR2 FQGNSA. Trimming took 1 base from V and 8 from J, leaving 17 bases between them. In DNA, the CDR3 is TGTGCCAGCAGCTTAGGAGGCAGGGGTCGGGTGGAAGCTTTCTTT. Translation gives CASSLGGRGRVEAFF.

This clone was detected many times. The gene calls are TRBV11-1 and TRBJ1-1; TRBD1 aligns across 10 bases. The CDR3 has 16 amino acids. V gave up 5 bases and J gave up 1 base; unmatched junction bases: 7. Germline loops: CDR1 SGHAT, CDR2 FQDESV (reference sequence). DNA for the CDR3: TGTGCCAGCAGCGACGGGACAGGGGTTGGGAACACTGAAGCTTTCTTT. Translated, it gives CASSDGTGVGNTEAFF. Combining the CDR3 with reference TRBV11-1 and TRBJ1-1 gives the whole variable domain EAEVAQSPRYKITEKSQAVAFWCDPISGHATLYWYRQILGQGPELLVQFQDESVVDDSQLPKDRFSAERLKGVDSTLKIQPAELGDSAMYLCASSDGTGVGNTEAFFGQGTRLTVV.

The V call is TRBV15, the J call TRBJ2-7; 7 bases agree with TRBD1. Losses at the gene ends were 0 bases for V and 2 bases for J; bases not matched to a gene: 4. CDR3 length: 15 residues. Germline CDR1 is LNHNV and CDR2 is YYDKDF (reference sequence). CDR3 sequence (DNA): TGTGCCACCAGCAGAGATAGGGGGCCTACCTACGAGCAGTACTTC. Its protein is CATSRDRGPTYEQYF.

The sample holds a few counts of this clone. This chain joins TRBV3-1 (or the pseudogene TRBV3-2) and TRBJ1-6, with TRBD1 matching over 9 bases. Unmatched junction bases numbered 6, after V lost 1 base and J lost 8 bases. This CDR3 is built from 16 residues. Germline CDR1 reads LGHDT; CDR2 reads YNNKEL (reference sequence). The CDR3 nucleotides read TGTGCCAGCAGCCAAGGGACAGGGGAAGGGTATTCACCCCTCCACTTT. As protein: CASSQGTGEGYSPLHF.

The chain employs TRBV10-3 and TRBJ1-5; TRBD1 matches at 10 bases. Germline CDR1 ENHRY, CDR2 SYGVKD. This CDR3 comprises 17 residues. The V segment lost 0 bases and the J segment 2 bases; nucleotides outside the gene matches: 4. CDR3 residues: CAISESGTGDGNQPQHF. The CDR3 DNA reads TGTGCCATCAGTGAGTCTGGGACAGGGGACGGCAATCAGCCCCAGCATTTT.

V and J are TRBV7-2 and TRBJ1-1; D remains ambiguous. V was trimmed by 3 bases and J by 0 bases, leaving 5 bases between them. CDR3 length equals 13 residues. CDR1 SGHTA and CDR2 FQGNSA come from the germline V gene. Written as DNA, the CDR3 is TGTGCCAGCAGCTTTCGTTTGAACACTGAAGCTTTCTTT. It is translated as CASSFRLNTEAFF.